The clone carrying this T cell receptor beta chain appeared many times. Its antigen is undetermined. TCRdb fed the PCR reads into MiXCR, producing one record per CDR3 protein. Of over 600,000 distinct CDR3 sequences in the sample, 15% to 20% were seen once. These data belong to a study of molecular identifiers for immune sequencing clone quantification. Overall study: In replicates, RNA taken from 20,000 or 100,000 naive CD8 cells was divided five ways, and four portions underwent sequencing. Points from the study as a whole: Among about a million naive cells, spiked Jurkat TCR RNA from a single cell was reportedly detectable.

CDR3 length: 15 residues. The sequenced sample consisted of naive CD8+ T cells from blood, with Jurkat cell RNA spiked in. As to subset: FACS-sorted CD8+CD4-CCR7+CD45RA+ naive T cells. This clonotype was obtained from a human donor in good health. Some libraries in this study had Jurkat cell RNA spiked in. The chain employs TRBV21-1 and TRBJ1-1; the table assigns TRBD1, which was not confirmed against the DNA. TRBV21-1 is marked as a pseudogene. CDR3 DNA: TGTGCCAGCAGCCAAACACAGGGGGGTGACACTGAAGCTTTCTTT. Residues: CASSQTQGGDTEAFF.